This TCR beta chain was retrieved from a study of T cell responses to AZD1222 COVID-19 vaccine. The germline V and J ends were trimmed by 0 bases and 2 bases, with 13 bases remaining between them. This CDR3 is built from 16 residues. Germline V gene lookup returns CDR1 SGHDT and CDR2 YYEEEE. Here immunoSEQ multiplex PCR was the method, and the copy in TCRdb shows in-frame clones only, minus some. The table has around 99,000 clones, over 80% seen once. This chain joins TRBV5-6 and TRBJ2-3; the D gene is possibly TRBD1 (6 bases). The sequence was obtained from an adult in good health. The sample here was peripheral blood, taken on day 0 of AZD1222 vaccination. CDR3 nucleotide sequence: TGTGCCAGCAGCTTGGCCAGGACAGCTATCACAGATACGCAGTATTTT. It yields the protein CASSLARTAITDTQYF. The full variable domain, rest sourced from reference TRBV5-6 and TRBJ2-3, is DAGVTQSPTHLIKTRGQQVTLRCSPKSGHDTVSWYQQALGQGPQFIFQYYEEEERQRGNFPDRFSGHQFPNYSSELNVNALLLGDSALYLCASSLARTAITDTQYFGPGTRLTVL.